This passage covers 19 T cell receptor beta chains from one sample sequenced in a study of control samples from healthy donors and cancer patients. Generated by immunoSEQ multiplex PCR, the TCRdb table keeps only in-frame clones and is missing some. The profile shows 95,000 to 150,000 clones, around 92% of them singletons. The sample consisted of blood. The receptors were sampled from a man aged 45-60 years in good health.

The V and J genes are TRBV27 and TRBJ1-5, with 7 bases identical to TRBD1. The length of the CDR3 is 14 residues. Germline V lookup: CDR1 MNHEY, CDR2 SMNVEV (reference sequence). J lost 8 bases, V lost 3 bases, and 7 bases had no gene match. CDR3 protein: CASSLAGGIEPQHF. Written as DNA, the CDR3 is TGTGCCAGCAGTTTGGCAGGGGGAATTGAGCCCCAGCATTTT.

V is TRBV3-1 (or the pseudogene TRBV3-2) and J is TRBJ2-3; D gene ambiguous. V dropped 5 bases and J dropped 2 bases, with 5 bases sitting between them. The length of the CDR3 is 12 residues. The germline CDR1 and CDR2 sequences are LGHDT and YNNKEL (reference sequence). In DNA, the CDR3 is TGTGCCAGCAGCTCCGTCACAGATACGCAGTATTTT. The encoded protein is CASSSVTDTQYF.

This sequence joins TRBV2 and TRBJ1-5; tentatively, D is TRBD1 (6 bases). The germline V gene has CDR1 SNHLY and CDR2 FYNNEI. The V end was cut by 6 bases, the J end by 4 bases, with 19 bases between. The CDR3 is made up of 16 amino acids. As DNA, the CDR3 is TGTGCCAGCAGGGTCAGCTTCCATACAGGGAATCAGCCCCAGCATTTT. Amino acid sequence: CASRVSFHTGNQPQHF.

Points on this clone: Other DNA sequences in this specimen translate into the identical CDR3. This chain uses TRBV6-5 with TRBJ1-1; D not resolved. CDR1 and CDR2 from the germline V gene are MNHEY and SVGAGI. The CDR3 contains 12 residues. Deletions cut 4 bases from V and 2 bases from J, with 5 bases between. The CDR3 DNA reads as TGTGCCAGCAGTTCCCGCAACACTGAAGCTTTCTTT. Protein sequence: CASSSRNTEAFF.

The genes are TRBV14 and TRBJ2-7, with 7 bases matching TRBD1. The CDR3 extends over 17 amino acids. The germline gives CDR1 SGHDN, CDR2 FVKESK. V was pared by 1 base and J by 0 bases, with 9 bases of the junction left unmatched. The CDR3 is CASSQGDRWDSSYEQYF. The CDR3, as DNA: TGTGCCAGCAGCCAAGGTGACCGTTGGGACAGCTCCTACGAGCAGTACTTC.

This clone was detected only a few times. The gene calls are TRBV27 and TRBJ1-1, with D hard to call. V lost 0 bases and J lost 0, with 8 bases in between. Germline V gene data show CDR1 as MNHEY and CDR2 as SMNVEV (reference sequence). CDR3 length: 15 residues. The CDR3 DNA reads as TGTGCCAGCAGTTTATCCCGGGGAATGAACACTGAAGCTTTCTTT. Protein product: CASSLSRGMNTEAFF.

The V call is TRBV7-6, the J call TRBJ2-7; D ambiguous. This CDR3 is built from 14 residues. Trimming removed 5 bases from V and 0 bases from J, with 11 bases in between. CDR1 is SGHVS and CDR2 is FNYEAQ in the germline V gene. CDR3 sequence reads: CASSPDAHSYEQYF. In nucleotides, the CDR3 is TGTGCCAGCAGCCCCGACGCACACTCCTACGAGCAGTACTTC.

This rearrangement joins TRBV28 to TRBJ1-5, with TRBD1 identical over 9 bases. CDR1 MDHEN and CDR2 SYDVKM come from the germline V gene. Trimming took 3 bases from V and 6 from J; bases not matched to a gene: 6. CDR3 length: 15 residues. The CDR3 nucleotides read TGTGCCAGCAGTTTCCCGACAGGGGGAGCTCAGCCCCAGCATTTT. Amino acids: CASSFPTGGAQPQHF. Full variable domain (outside the CDR3, taken from reference TRBV28 and TRBJ1-5): DVKVTQSSRYLVKRTGEKVFLECVQDMDHENMFWYRQDPGLGLRLIYFSYDVKMKEKGDIPEGYSVSREKKERFSLILESASTNQTSMYLCASSFPTGGAQPQHFGDGTRLSIL.

The V and J genes are TRBV5-1 and TRBJ1-3; D is uncertain. Trimming took off 0 bases at V and 0 bases at J, with 4 bases between the two ends. The CDR3 is made up of 14 amino acids. Germline V gene lookup returns CDR1 SGHRS and CDR2 YFSETQ. CDR3 amino acids: CASSLGTSGNTIYF. The CDR3 coding sequence is TGCGCCAGCAGCTTGGGAACCTCTGGAAACACCATATATTTT.

V usage is TRBV7-9 and J usage is TRBJ2-1; D is unclear. Germline CDR1 and CDR2: SEHNR and FQNEAQ (reference sequence). With 3 bases removed from V and 2 bases from J, the gap between germline ends came to 8 bases. The CDR3 has 14 amino acids. The CDR3 loop reads CASSFAGPYNEQFF. In DNA form, the CDR3 reads TGTGCCAGCAGCTTTGCTGGTCCCTACAATGAGCAGTTCTTC.

This chain connects TRBV27 to TRBJ1-5; perhaps TRBD1 as D (6 bases). The CDR3 covers 16 residues. Germline CDR1 MNHEY, CDR2 SMNVEV (reference sequence). Between the trimmed V and J ends, which lost 1 base and 4 bases, there was a span of 14 bases. The CDR3 sequence: CASSLWTGRGNQPQHF. CDR3 coding DNA: TGTGCCAGCAGTTTATGGACGGGCAGGGGAAATCAGCCCCAGCATTTT.

Notes on this clone: This CDR3 is also generated by other DNA sequences in the sample. J is TRBJ1-2 and V is TRBV7-2; no definite D call. With 6 bases removed from V and 3 bases from J, the gap between germline ends came to 5 bases. Germline CDR1 SGHTA, CDR2 FQGNSA. The CDR3 totals 11 residues. CDR3 sequence: CASRRDYGYTF. CDR3 in DNA: TGTGCCAGCAGAAGGGACTATGGCTACACCTTC.

The chain has TRBV7-2 and TRBJ1-1; D perhaps matches TRBD1 (6 bases). Trimming took off 3 bases at V and 4 bases at J, with 9 bases between the two ends. The length of the CDR3 is 13 residues. Germline V CDR1 and CDR2: SGHTA, FQGNSA. CDR3 bases: TGTGCCAGCAGCTTCTGGGGGCCCACTGAAGCTTTCTTT. This translates into CASSFWGPTEAFF.

The V and J genes are TRBV5-4 and TRBJ1-2, with a weak D call TRBD1 (6 bases). V was cut by 1 base and J by 8 bases, with 15 bases left in between. CDR3 length equals 14 residues. The germline V gene has CDR1 SGHNT and CDR2 YYREEE (reference sequence). DNA for the CDR3: TGTGCCAGCAGCTTGAGCAGGGGAGTGAGCGGCTACACCTTC. Translated: CASSLSRGVSGYTF.

The chain employs TRBV7-2 and TRBJ2-3; no firm D call. V lost 4 bases to trimming and J lost 5 bases, with 19 bases between them. This CDR3 contains 16 residues. Germline loops: CDR1 SGHTA, CDR2 FQGNSA. CDR3 DNA: TGTGCCAGCAGCTCCACTGAAGGGTATATGAGAGATACGCAGTATTTT. This translates into CASSSTEGYMRDTQYF.

The chain has TRBV6-6 and TRBJ2-7; TRBD1 matches 9 bases. Germline V CDR1 and CDR2: MNHNY, SVGAGI (reference sequence). The trim removed 6 bases at V and 0 bases at J, leaving 9 bases unmatched. The CDR3 contains 16 residues. In DNA form, the CDR3 reads TGTGCCAGCAGACCAACCAGGACAGGGGCCTCCTACGAGCAGTACTTC. The encoded protein is CASRPTRTGASYEQYF.

The J gene is TRBJ2-1, the V gene TRBV6-4, with 9 nucleotides matching TRBD2. After removal of 0 bases from V and 7 bases from J, the junction contained 4 bases not matched to a gene. The CDR3 totals 15 residues. The germline gives CDR1 MRHNA, CDR2 SNTAGT. Here the CDR3 DNA reads TGTGCCAGCAGTGACTCGGCGGGGGGGCGGAATGAGCAGTTCTTC. Its protein product is CASSDSAGGRNEQFF.

V gene TRBV6-5 combines with J gene TRBJ2-3; D is perhaps TRBD1 or TRBD2 (5 bases each). This CDR3 region has 14 residues. The V end lost 8 bases, the J end lost 6 bases, and 18 bases lay between the germline ends. Germline lookup yields CDR1 MNHEY and CDR2 SVGAGI. CDR3 loop: CASQDLWGSDTQYF. The CDR3 bases are TGTGCCAGCCAAGATCTTTGGGGGAGCGATACGCAGTATTTT.

This clone came up a few times. The chain has TRBV5-1 and TRBJ1-6, with D perhaps TRBD1 (5 bases). V was clipped by 4 bases and J by 7 bases, with 15 bases between them. Per germline, CDR1 SGHRS and CDR2 YFSETQ. There are 15 residues in the CDR3. This chain's CDR3 is CASSNWDAGNSPLHF. The CDR3 region has the DNA TGCGCCAGCAGCAACTGGGACGCCGGGAATTCACCCCTCCACTTT.